Listed below are T cell receptor beta chains from one sample, sequenced in a study of cytomegalovirus exposure and HLA in healthy donors. The repertoire was sequenced with immunoSEQ multiplex PCR; TCRdb's copy has only in-frame clones and lacks some. The data contain about 150,000 clones, almost 80% of them singletons. Sequenced material: PBMCs. Every receptor here comes from a woman in her thirties in good health and CMV-seronegative. CDR3s include the opening cysteine and the closing phenylalanine or tryptophan. A D gene is named only where the DNA matches it firmly. Not every row has a clone size; where given, it reads once, few, many or a size class.

>TRBV4-1|NA|TRBJ1-1|NA
CASSQDRAEAFF
TGCGCCAGCAGCCAAGATCGAGCCGAAGCTTTCTTT
>TRBV27|TRBD1|TRBJ1-4|NA
CASSPWDRSNEKLFF
TGTGCCAGCAGCCCTTGGGACAGGAGTAATGAAAAACTGTTTTTT
>TRBV6-6|NA|TRBJ1-1|NA
CASSSATGGDTEAFF
TGTGCCAGCAGTTCCGCTACTGGAGGGGACACTGAAGCTTTCTTT
>TRBV5-4|TRBD1|TRBJ1-4|once
CASSRTGGGDEKLFF
TGTGCCAGCAGCCGGACAGGAGGCGGGGATGAAAAACTGTTTTTT
>TRBV30|TRBD1|TRBJ1-5|NA
CAWGTGIVGRQPQHF
TGTGCCTGGGGGACAGGGATCGTAGGAAGACAGCCCCAGCATTTT
>TRBV4-2|TRBD2|TRBJ2-1|NA
CASSPRTSGANNEQFF
TGTGCCAGCAGCCCGAGGACTAGCGGGGCAAACAATGAGCAGTTCTTC
>TRBV11-1|TRBD1|TRBJ1-2|few
CASSLRTGPANYGYTF
TGTGCCAGCAGCTTACGGACAGGCCCGGCTAACTATGGCTACACCTTC
>TRBV5-6|TRBD1|TRBJ2-7|once
CASSLGGQGYNEQYF
TGTGCCAGCAGCTTGGGGGGACAGGGGTACAACGAGCAGTACTTC
>TRBV7-7|NA|TRBJ2-1|NA
CASSLEGGEQFF
TGTGCTAGCAGCTTAGAAGGGGGTGAGCAGTTCTTC
>TRBV7-9|TRBD1|TRBJ1-1|NA
CASSLGGQGVPRDTEAFF
TGTGCCAGCAGCTTAGGGGGACAGGGAGTCCCGAGGGACACTGAAGCTTTCTTT
>TRBV18|TRBD1|TRBJ1-1|NA
CASSTQGVRRGTEAFF
TGTGCCAGCTCAACCCAGGGGGTGCGACGCGGCACTGAAGCTTTCTTT
>TRBV5-1|NA|TRBJ2-7|NA
CASRGGSYEQYF
TGCGCCAGCAGAGGCGGCTCCTACGAGCAGTACTTC